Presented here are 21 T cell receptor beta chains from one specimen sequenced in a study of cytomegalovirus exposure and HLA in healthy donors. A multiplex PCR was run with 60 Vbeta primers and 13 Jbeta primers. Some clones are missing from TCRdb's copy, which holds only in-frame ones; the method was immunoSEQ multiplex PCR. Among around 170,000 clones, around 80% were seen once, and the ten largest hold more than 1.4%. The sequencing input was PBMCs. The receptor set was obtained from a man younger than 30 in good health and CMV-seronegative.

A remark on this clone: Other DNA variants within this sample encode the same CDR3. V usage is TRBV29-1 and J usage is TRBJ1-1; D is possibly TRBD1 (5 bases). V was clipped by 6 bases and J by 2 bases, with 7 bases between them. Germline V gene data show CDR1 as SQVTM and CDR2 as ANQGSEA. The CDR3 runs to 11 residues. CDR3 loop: CSVGENTEAFF. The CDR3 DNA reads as TGCAGCGTAGGGGAAAACACTGAAGCTTTCTTT. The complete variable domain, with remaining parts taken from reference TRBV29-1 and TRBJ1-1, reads SAVISQKPSRDICQRGTSLTIQCQVDSQVTMMFWYRQQPGQSLTLIATANQGSEATYESGFVIDKFPISRPNLTFSTLTVSNMSPEDSSIYLCSVGENTEAFFGQGTRLTVV.

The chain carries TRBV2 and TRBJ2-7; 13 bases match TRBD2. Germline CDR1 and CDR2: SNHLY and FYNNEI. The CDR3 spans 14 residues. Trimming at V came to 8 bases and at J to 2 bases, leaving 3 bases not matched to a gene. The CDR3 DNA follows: TGTGCCAGCCTAACTAGCGGGGGGGCCTACGAGCAGTACTTC. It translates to CASLTSGGAYEQYF.

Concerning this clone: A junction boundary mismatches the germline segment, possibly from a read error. The CDR3 DNA reads TGTGCCAGCAGTGAACCAGGGTTGAACCCTGAAGCTTTCTTT. Translation: CASSEPGLNPEAFF. The V gene is TRBV6-5, the J gene TRBJ1-1; D possibly corresponds to TRBD1 (5 bases). Per the germline V gene, CDR1 is MNHEY and CDR2 is SVGAGI. The CDR3 covers 14 residues.

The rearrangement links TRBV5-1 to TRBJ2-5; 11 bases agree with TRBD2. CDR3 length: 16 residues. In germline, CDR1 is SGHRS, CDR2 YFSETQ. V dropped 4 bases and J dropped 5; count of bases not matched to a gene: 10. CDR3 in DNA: TGCGCCAGCAGCCCTGGTAGCGGGGGGGCTGGGGAGACCCAGTACTTC. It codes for CASSPGSGGAGETQYF.

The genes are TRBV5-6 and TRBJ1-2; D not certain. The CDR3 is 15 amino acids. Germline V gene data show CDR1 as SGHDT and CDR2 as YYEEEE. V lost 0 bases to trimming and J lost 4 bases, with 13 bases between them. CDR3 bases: TGTGCCAGCAGCTTGGTTGGCCCTCCAGGCTATGGCTACACCTTC. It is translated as CASSLVGPPGYGYTF.

The CDR3 DNA reads TGCGCCAGCAGCCAAGAGTGGACAGGGGCCTACGAGCAGTACTTC. Translation: CASSQEWTGAYEQYF. This chain joins TRBV4-3 and TRBJ2-7; TRBD1 aligns across 9 bases. Germline V gene sequence: CDR1 LGHNA, CDR2 YSLEER. V trimming: 0 bases; J trimming: 2 bases; junction bases outside the gene matches: 2. The CDR3 is 15 amino acids.

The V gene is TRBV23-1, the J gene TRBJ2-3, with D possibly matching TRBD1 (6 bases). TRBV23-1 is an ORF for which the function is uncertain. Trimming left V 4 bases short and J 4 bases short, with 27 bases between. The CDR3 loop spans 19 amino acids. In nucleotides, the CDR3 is TGCGCCAGCAGTCGTGGGGCAGGGGTGAGCTATTTTAGGGCAGATACGCAGTATTTT. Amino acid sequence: CASSRGAGVSYFRADTQYF.

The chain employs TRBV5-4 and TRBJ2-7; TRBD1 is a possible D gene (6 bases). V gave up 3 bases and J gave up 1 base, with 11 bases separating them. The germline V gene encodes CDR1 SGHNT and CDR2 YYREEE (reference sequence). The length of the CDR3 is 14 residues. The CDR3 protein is CASSSGTLSYEQYF. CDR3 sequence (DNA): TGTGCCAGCAGCTCCGGGACACTATCCTACGAGCAGTACTTC.

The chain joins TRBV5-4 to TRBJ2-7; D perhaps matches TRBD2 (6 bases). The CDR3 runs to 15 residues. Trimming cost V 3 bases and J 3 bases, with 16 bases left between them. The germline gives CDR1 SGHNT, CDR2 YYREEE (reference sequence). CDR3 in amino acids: CASSSPASAHYEQYF. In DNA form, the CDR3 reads TGTGCCAGCAGCTCCCCCGCTAGCGCCCACTACGAGCAGTACTTC.

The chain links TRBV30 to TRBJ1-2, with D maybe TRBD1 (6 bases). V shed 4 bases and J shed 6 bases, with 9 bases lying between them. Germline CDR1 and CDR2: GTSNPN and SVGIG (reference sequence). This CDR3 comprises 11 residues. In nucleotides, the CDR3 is TGTGCCTGGAAGGGGGTGCATGGCTACACCTTC. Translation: CAWKGVHGYTF.

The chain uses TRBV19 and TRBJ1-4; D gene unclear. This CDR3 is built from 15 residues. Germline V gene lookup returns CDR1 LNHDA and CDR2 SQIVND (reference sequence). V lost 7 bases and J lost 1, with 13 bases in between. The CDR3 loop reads CASTGGGRTNEKLFF. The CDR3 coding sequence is TGTGCCAGTACCGGAGGAGGGCGAACTAATGAAAAACTGTTTTTT.

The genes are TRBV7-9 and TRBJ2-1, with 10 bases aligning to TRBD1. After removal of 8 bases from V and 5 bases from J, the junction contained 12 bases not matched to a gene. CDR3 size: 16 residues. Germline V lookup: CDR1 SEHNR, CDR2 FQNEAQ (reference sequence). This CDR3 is CASGGQGFYRDNEQFF. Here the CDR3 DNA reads TGTGCCAGCGGGGGACAGGGGTTCTATAGGGACAATGAGCAGTTCTTC.

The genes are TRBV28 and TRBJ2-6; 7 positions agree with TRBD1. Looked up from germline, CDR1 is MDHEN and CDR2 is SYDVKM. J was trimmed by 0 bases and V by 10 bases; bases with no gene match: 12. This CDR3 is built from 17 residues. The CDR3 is CATRPRGQRSGANVLTF. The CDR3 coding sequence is TGTGCCACCCGACCCCGGGGACAGCGCTCTGGGGCCAACGTCCTGACTTTC.

This CDR3 reads CSAQSSSNTQYF. In DNA form, the CDR3 reads TGCAGCGCCCAATCTAGCTCAAATACGCAGTATTTT. The chain couples TRBV29-1 to TRBJ2-3; TRBD2 is a possible D gene (5 bases). CDR3 length: 12 amino acids. Trimming pared 7 bases from V and 7 bases from J, leaving 15 bases between. CDR1 SQVTM and CDR2 ANQGSEA come from the germline V gene.

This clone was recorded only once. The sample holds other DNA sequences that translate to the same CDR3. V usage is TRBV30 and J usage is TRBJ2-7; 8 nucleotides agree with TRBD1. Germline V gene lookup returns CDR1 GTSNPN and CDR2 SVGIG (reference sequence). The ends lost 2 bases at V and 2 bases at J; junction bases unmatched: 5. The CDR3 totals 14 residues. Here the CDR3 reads CAWSRTGTTYEQYF. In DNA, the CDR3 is TGTGCCTGGAGTAGGACAGGGACCACCTACGAGCAGTACTTC.

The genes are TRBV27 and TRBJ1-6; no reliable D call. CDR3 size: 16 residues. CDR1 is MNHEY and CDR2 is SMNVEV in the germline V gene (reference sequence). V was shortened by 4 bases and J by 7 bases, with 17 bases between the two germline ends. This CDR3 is CASSSTFEGGNSPLHF. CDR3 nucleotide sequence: TGTGCCAGCAGTTCGACCTTTGAGGGTGGGAATTCACCCCTCCACTTT.

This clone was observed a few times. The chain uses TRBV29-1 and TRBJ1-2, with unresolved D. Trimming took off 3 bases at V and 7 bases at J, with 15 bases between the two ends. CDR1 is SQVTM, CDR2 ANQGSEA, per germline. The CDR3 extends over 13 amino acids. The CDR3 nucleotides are TGCAGCGTTGACTCGTGGGTTGCGGTTGGCTACACCTTC. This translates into CSVDSWVAVGYTF.

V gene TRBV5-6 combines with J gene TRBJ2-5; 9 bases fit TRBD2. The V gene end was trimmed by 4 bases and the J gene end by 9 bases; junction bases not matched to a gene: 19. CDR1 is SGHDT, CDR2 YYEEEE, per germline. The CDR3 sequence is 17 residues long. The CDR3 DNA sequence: TGTGCCAGCAGCCCGACCCCCGGATTAGCGGGAGAGTTGGCCCAGTACTTC. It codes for CASSPTPGLAGELAQYF.

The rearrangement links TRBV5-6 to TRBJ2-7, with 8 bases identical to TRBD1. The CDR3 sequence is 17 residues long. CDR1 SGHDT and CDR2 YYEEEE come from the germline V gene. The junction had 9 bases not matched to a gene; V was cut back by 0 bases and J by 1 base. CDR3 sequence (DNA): TGTGCCAGCAGCTTGGACCGGACAGGGTGGAGATCCTACGAGCAGTACTTC. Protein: CASSLDRTGWRSYEQYF.

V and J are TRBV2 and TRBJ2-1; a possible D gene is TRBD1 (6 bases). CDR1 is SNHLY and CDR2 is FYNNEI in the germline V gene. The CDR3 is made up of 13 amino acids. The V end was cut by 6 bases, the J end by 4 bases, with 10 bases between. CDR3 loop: CASRGTSYNEQFF. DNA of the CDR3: TGTGCCAGCAGAGGGACATCATACAATGAGCAGTTCTTC.

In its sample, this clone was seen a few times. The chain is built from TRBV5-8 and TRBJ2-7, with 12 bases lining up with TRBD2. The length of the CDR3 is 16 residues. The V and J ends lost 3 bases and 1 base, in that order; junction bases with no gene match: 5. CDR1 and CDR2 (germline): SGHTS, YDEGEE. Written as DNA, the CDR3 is TGTGCCAGCAGCTCCCGGACTAGCGGGACGTCCTACGAGCAGTACTTC. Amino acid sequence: CASSSRTSGTSYEQYF. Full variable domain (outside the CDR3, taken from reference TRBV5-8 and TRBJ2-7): EAGVTQSPTHLIKTRGQQATLRCSPISGHTSVYWYQQALGLGLQFLLWYDEGEERNRGNFPPRFSGRQFPNYSSELNVNALELEDSALYLCASSSRTSGTSYEQYFGPGTRLTVT.